The 12 T cell receptor beta chains below were found in one sample sequenced in a study of shared clonotypes between healthy human individuals. Sequencing used immunoSEQ multiplex PCR; TCRdb keeps in-frame clones, though not all of them. This table has about 1.5 million clones, around 97% appearing once. Source material: naive CD4+ T cells sorted from blood. The subset: CD45RA+ positively selected. The receptors stem from a man aged 25 to 45 in good health.

This chain links TRBV6-1 with TRBJ1-5; 9 positions match TRBD1. Germline V lookup: CDR1 MNHNS, CDR2 SASEGT. The CDR3 spans 15 residues. Trimming removed 8 bases from V and 7 bases from J; junction bases left unmatched: 12. The CDR3 sequence is CASSNYTGGRQPQHF. In DNA, the CDR3 is TGTGCCAGCTCGAACTATACAGGGGGCAGACAGCCCCAGCATTTT.

The chain links TRBV28 to TRBJ2-4, with D tentatively TRBD2 (6 bases). CDR3 length: 16 residues. Germline V gives CDR1 MDHEN, CDR2 SYDVKM. Trimming removed 3 bases at V and 2 bases at J, with 14 bases between. The CDR3 sequence: CASSFLFRGTKNIQYF. As DNA, the CDR3 is TGTGCCAGCAGTTTTCTTTTCCGGGGGACCAAAAACATTCAGTACTTC.

The chain recombines TRBV5-4 with TRBJ2-3, with 7 bases fitting TRBD2. The V segment lost 4 bases and the J segment 2 bases; nucleotides outside the gene matches: 19. This CDR3 has 19 amino acids. Germline CDR1 reads SGHNT; CDR2 reads YYREEE (reference sequence). The CDR3 nucleotides read TGTGCCAGCAGCGCTGCCTCCGTACTACTAGCGAACCACACAGATACGCAGTATTTT. It translates to CASSAASVLLANHTDTQYF.

This chain joins TRBV9 and TRBJ1-5; no definite D call. This CDR3 spans 13 amino acids. In germline, CDR1 is SGDLS, CDR2 YYNGEE. Deletions cut 4 bases from V and 5 bases from J, with 10 bases between. In DNA, the CDR3 is TGTGCCAGCAGCATTGATCCAGATCAGCCCCAGCATTTT. It is translated as CASSIDPDQPQHF.

CDR3: CASSSAGTAQPQHF. DNA for the CDR3: TGTGCCAGCAGTTCTGCAGGTACTGCTCAGCCCCAGCATTTT. The chain joins TRBV7-9 to TRBJ1-5; D call uncertain. Trimming stripped 6 bases from V and 6 bases from J, with 15 bases between. The CDR3 extends over 14 amino acids. Per germline, CDR1 SEHNR and CDR2 FQNEAQ (reference sequence).

This chain joins TRBV19 and TRBJ1-5; perhaps TRBD1 as D (5 bases). V shed 4 bases and J shed 3 bases, with 10 bases lying between them. Germline assignment: CDR1 LNHDA and CDR2 SQIVND (reference sequence). This CDR3 contains 14 residues. The DNA of the CDR3 is TGTGCCAGTAGTAAGCAGGGTGTCAATCAGCCCCAGCATTTT. Protein product: CASSKQGVNQPQHF.

The J gene is TRBJ2-3, the V gene TRBV5-1; 8 bases agree with TRBD2. The CDR3 runs 15 residues. Germline V gene lookup returns CDR1 SGHRS and CDR2 YFSETQ. V gave up 3 bases and J gave up 1 base; unmatched junction bases: 4. The CDR3: CASSSGGLRTDTQYF. Here the CDR3 DNA reads TGCGCCAGCAGCTCGGGAGGGCTCCGCACAGATACGCAGTATTTT.

This chain links TRBV5-1 with TRBJ2-1; the match to TRBD1 covers 9 bases. The CDR3 is 15 amino acids. The J segment lost 8 bases and the V segment lost 4 bases, leaving 10 bases of the junction unmatched. Per the germline V gene, CDR1 is SGHRS and CDR2 is YFSETQ. The CDR3 is CASSRPGTGFDEQFF. The CDR3 DNA is TGCGCCAGCAGCCGACCTGGGACAGGGTTCGATGAGCAGTTCTTC.

This chain uses TRBV10-2 with TRBJ2-1, with D tentatively TRBD1 or TRBD2 (5 bases each). The CDR3 is 13 amino acids. CDR1 and CDR2 from the germline V gene are WSHSY and SAAADI. The V end was cut by 8 bases, the J end by 5 bases, with 13 bases between. In nucleotides, the CDR3 is TGCGCCAGCGTGGGGGAGTTCAACAATGAGCAGTTCTTC. Translation: CASVGEFNNEQFF.

The rearrangement joins TRBV7-6 to TRBJ2-2; 13 bases align to TRBD2. The CDR3 extends over 17 amino acids. Germline V gene data show CDR1 as SGHVS and CDR2 as FNYEAQ. V dropped 6 bases and J dropped 0; count of bases not matched to a gene: 4. The CDR3 nucleotides read TGTGCCAGCAGACAACTAGCGGGAGGGCCGAACACCGGGGAGCTGTTTTTT. Amino acid sequence: CASRQLAGGPNTGELFF.

V and J are TRBV19 and TRBJ2-1; 14 bases match TRBD2. Germline V lookup: CDR1 LNHDA, CDR2 SQIVND (reference sequence). The CDR3 sequence is 15 residues long. Trimming at V came to 8 bases and at J to 4 bases, leaving 4 bases not matched to a gene. CDR3 sequence reads: CASFGLAGGYNEQFF. In nucleotides, the CDR3 is TGTGCCAGTTTCGGACTAGCGGGAGGTTACAATGAGCAGTTCTTC.

The chain carries TRBV29-1 and TRBJ2-7, with 7 bases aligning to TRBD2. V shed 6 bases and J 7 bases; nucleotides not matched to a gene: 9. The CDR3 loop spans 12 amino acids. Germline V gene data show CDR1 as SQVTM and CDR2 as ANQGSEA. The CDR3 here is CSVGGGGEEQYF. As DNA, the CDR3 is TGCAGCGTGGGGGGGGGAGGGGAGGAGCAGTACTTC.